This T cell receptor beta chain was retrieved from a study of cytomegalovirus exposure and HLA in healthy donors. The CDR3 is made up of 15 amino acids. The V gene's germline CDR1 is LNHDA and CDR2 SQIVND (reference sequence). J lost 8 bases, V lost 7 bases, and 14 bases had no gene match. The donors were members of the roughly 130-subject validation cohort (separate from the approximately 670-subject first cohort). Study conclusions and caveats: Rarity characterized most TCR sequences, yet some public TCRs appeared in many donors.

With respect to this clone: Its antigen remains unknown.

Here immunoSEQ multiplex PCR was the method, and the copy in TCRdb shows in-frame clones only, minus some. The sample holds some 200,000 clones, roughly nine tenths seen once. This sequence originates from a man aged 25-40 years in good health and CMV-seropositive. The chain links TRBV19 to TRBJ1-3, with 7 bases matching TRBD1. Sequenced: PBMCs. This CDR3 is CASTGRQGSRDTIYF. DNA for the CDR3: TGTGCCAGTACCGGTCGACAGGGCTCCAGAGACACCATATATTTT.